What follows are 21 T cell receptor beta chains derived from one specimen sequenced in a study of T cells in Graves' hyperthyroidism and ophthalmopathy. RNA transcripts gave rise to amplified TCR beta CDR3 regions. TCR CDR3 regions were first amplified by RT-PCR with HTBI primers. TCRdb analysed the multiplex PCR reads with MiXCR anew, one entry per CDR3 protein. The data contain about 350,000 distinct CDR3 sequences, approximately 19% of them seen just once; the ten biggest clones take up approximately 4%. The material sequenced was blood. These receptors came from a woman aged 18-29 years with Graves' hyperthyroidism.

This clonotype has ten or more counts. The CDR3 nucleotides are TGTGCCACGCAGACAGGGGGAACCTACGAGCAGTACTTC. As protein: CATQTGGTYEQYF. V gene TRBV28 combines with J gene TRBJ2-7, with 9 bases aligning to TRBD1. Looked up from germline, CDR1 is MDHEN and CDR2 is SYDVKM. This CDR3 spans 13 amino acids. V was clipped by 10 bases and J by 2 bases; unmatched bases: 6.

This clonotype was counted ten times or more. This chain uses TRBV11-2 with TRBJ2-7; 8 nucleotides align to TRBD2. This CDR3 region has 15 residues. Trimming cost V 0 bases and J 2 bases; bases outside gene matches: 3. CDR1 SGHAT and CDR2 FQNNGV come from the germline V gene. CDR3 in amino acids: CASSLDPGLAYEQYF. Written as DNA, the CDR3 is TGTGCCAGCAGCTTAGATCCGGGACTAGCCTACGAGCAGTACTTC.

The chain is built from TRBV2 and TRBJ2-2; 7 positions agree with TRBD2. V lost 8 bases, J lost 6 bases, and 6 bases stayed unmatched. Germline V lookup: CDR1 SNHLY, CDR2 FYNNEI. This CDR3 has 13 residues. This CDR3 is CASGRGIAGELFF. The CDR3 region has the DNA TGTGCCAGCGGGAGGGGAATTGCCGGGGAGCTGTTTTTT.

This clonotype has ten or more counts. This may arise from a read error, as a much more abundant clone is one base away. V and J are TRBV12-3 or TRBV12-4 and TRBJ1-5; 9 positions match TRBD1. V shed 5 bases, J shed 2 bases, and the junction held 1 base outside the gene matches. This CDR3 region has 14 residues. CDR3 sequence: CASSGDRGNQPQHF. CDR3 sequence (DNA): TGTGCCAGCAGTGGGGACAGGGGCAATCAGCCCCAGCATTTT.

This clonotype occurred a few times. The V call is TRBV5-1, the J call TRBJ2-2; D may be TRBD2 (6 bases). Trimming removed 6 bases from V and 5 bases from J, with 17 bases in between. The CDR3 extends over 15 amino acids. Germline CDR1 SGHRS, CDR2 YFSETQ. The DNA for the CDR3 is TGCGCCAGCACCATCGTGGCGGAGGGTACCGGGGAGCTGTTTTTT. Its translation: CASTIVAEGTGELFF. Drawing the rest from reference TRBV5-1 and TRBJ2-2, the complete variable domain is KAGVTQTPRYLIKTRGQQVTLSCSPISGHRSVSWYQQTPGQGLQFLFEYFSETQRNKGNFPGRFSGRQFSNSRSEMNVSTLELGDSALYLCASTIVAEGTGELFFGEGSRLTVL.

This clonotype came up many times. This chain joins TRBV27 and TRBJ1-5; D gene uncertain. The CDR3 has 13 amino acids. The V end lost 6 bases, the J end lost 7 bases, and 13 bases lay between the germline ends. Looked up from germline, CDR1 is MNHEY and CDR2 is SMNVEV (reference sequence). The DNA for the CDR3 is TGTGCCAGCAGCCTCAGATTGGGGCAGCCCCAGCATTTT. Protein: CASSLRLGQPQHF.

This chain connects TRBV4-3 to TRBJ1-1, with D possibly matching TRBD1 (5 bases). The CDR3 runs 16 residues. Germline V gene data show CDR1 as LGHNA and CDR2 as YSLEER. V lost 4 bases, J lost 4 bases, and 19 bases lay in between. The CDR3 DNA follows: TGCGCCAGCAGCCTCCTCGGGGGGAGGGAGGGCACTGAAGCTTTCTTT. Translating gives CASSLLGGREGTEAFF.

The table lists this clonotype with many counts. V gene TRBV30 combines with J gene TRBJ2-5; 11 positions match TRBD2. Germline assignment: CDR1 GTSNPN and CDR2 SVGIG (reference sequence). There are 16 residues in the CDR3. V dropped 0 bases and J dropped 5; count of bases not matched to a gene: 8. The CDR3 DNA sequence: TGTGCCTGGAGTGTACATAGCGGGGGGGCCTTGGAGACCCAGTACTTC. Amino acids: CAWSVHSGGALETQYF.

At least ten counts were recorded for this clonotype. The rearrangement links TRBV18 to TRBJ1-1; D remains unclear. Germline-derived CDR1 and CDR2 are KGHSH and LQKENI. V was pared by 2 bases and J by 1 base, with 11 bases between. The CDR3 contains 15 residues. This chain's CDR3 is CASSPKTGWNTEAFF. The CDR3 bases are TGTGCCAGCTCACCAAAAACCGGGTGGAACACTGAAGCTTTCTTT.

This clonotype has more than one count but fewer than ten. A junction end diverges from the germline sequence, so it may reflect a read error. This sequence joins TRBV7-8 and TRBJ2-5, with D perhaps TRBD1 or TRBD2 (6 bases each). CDR3 length: 15 residues. The V gene's germline CDR1 is SGHVS and CDR2 FQNEAQ. CDR3 sequence reads: CASSSGGGGGETKYF. The CDR3 DNA sequence: TGTGCCAGCAGCTCGGGCGGTGGGGGCGGGGAGACCAAGTACTTC.

This clonotype showed up many times. The chain couples TRBV18 to TRBJ1-2; tentative D call: TRBD1 (6 bases). Looked up from germline, CDR1 is KGHSH and CDR2 is LQKENI. V lost 2 bases and J lost 6, with 16 bases in between. There are 15 residues in the CDR3. The CDR3 protein is CASSPTDSASDGYTF. Here the CDR3 DNA reads TGTGCCAGCTCACCAACGGACAGTGCGTCGGATGGCTACACCTTC.

For this clonotype: A much larger clone sits a single nucleotide away, making a read error possible. The chain's CDR3 is CTSTSVIYGYTF. CDR3 nucleotides: TGTACCAGTACTTCAGTGATCTATGGCTACACCTTC. The J gene is TRBJ1-2, the V gene TRBV19; the D is unclear. This CDR3 has 12 amino acids. The germline V gene has CDR1 LNHDA and CDR2 SQIVND (reference sequence). The variable domain in full, with the rest retrieved from reference TRBV19 and TRBJ1-2, is DGGITQSPKYLFRKEGQNVTLSCEQNLNHDAMYWYRQDPGQGLRLIYYSQIVNDFQKGDIAEGYSVSREKKESFPLTVTSAQKNPTAFYLCTSTSVIYGYTFGSGTRLTVV.

This clonotype appeared many times. The V call is TRBV28, the J call TRBJ1-2, with D maybe TRBD1 (6 bases). Trimming pared 5 bases from V and 4 bases from J, leaving 11 bases between. Germline loops: CDR1 MDHEN, CDR2 SYDVKM. CDR3 length equals 13 residues. The CDR3 loop reads CASSDGQPYGYTF. The CDR3 DNA reads as TGTGCCAGCAGTGATGGACAGCCCTATGGCTACACCTTC.

This clonotype was counted ten times or more. V usage is TRBV28 and J usage is TRBJ1-2, with D uncertain. This CDR3 region has 14 residues. V gave up 1 base and J gave up 4 bases, with 10 bases separating them. Germline CDR1 reads MDHEN; CDR2 reads SYDVKM. CDR3 residues: CASSLSVPSYGYTF. The CDR3 DNA reads TGTGCCAGCAGTTTATCGGTCCCGAGCTATGGCTACACCTTC.

This clonotype was seen only a few times. This chain uses TRBV5-4 with TRBJ2-3; 10 nucleotides agree with TRBD2. Looked up from germline, CDR1 is SGHNT and CDR2 is YYREEE (reference sequence). CDR3 length: 17 residues. Unmatched junction bases numbered 5, after V lost 1 base and J lost 0 bases. CDR3 region: CASSLLAGVSSTDTQYF. CDR3 nucleotides: TGTGCCAGCAGCTTGCTAGCGGGGGTATCTAGCACAGATACGCAGTATTTT.

This clonotype was recorded at least ten times. V usage is TRBV2 and J usage is TRBJ2-7; TRBD2 matches at 10 bases. Germline lookup yields CDR1 SNHLY and CDR2 FYNNEI. With 5 bases clipped from V and 2 bases from J, the junction kept 9 bases outside the gene matches. CDR3 length: 16 amino acids. The CDR3 protein is CASSSLPLAGAYEQYF. In DNA form, the CDR3 reads TGTGCCAGCAGTTCCCTTCCGCTAGCGGGGGCCTACGAGCAGTACTTC.

J is TRBJ2-4 and V is TRBV27; TRBD1 agrees at 8 bases. The CDR3 totals 17 residues. CDR1 is MNHEY, CDR2 SMNVEV, per germline (reference sequence). The J segment lost 2 bases and the V segment lost 8 bases, leaving 14 bases of the junction unmatched. The DNA for the CDR3 is TGTGCCAGCGAACCCCGGACCAGGGGGCTAACCAAAAACATTCAGTACTTC. Translated, it gives CASEPRTRGLTKNIQYF.

Comment on this clonotype: The junction does not match germline at one end; this may be a read error. The V and J genes are TRBV6-5 and TRBJ1-3; tentative D call: TRBD1 (5 bases). The CDR3 has 14 amino acids. In germline, CDR1 is MNHEY, CDR2 SVGAGI. The CDR3: CASSSFAGRSQAIF. In DNA form, the CDR3 reads TGTGCCAGCAGTTCTTTTGCCGGAAGATCACAGGCCATTTTT.

In this sample, this clonotype turned up many times. The chain combines TRBV6-1 with TRBJ2-5; D unclear. The CDR3 loop spans 15 amino acids. V lost 8 bases, J lost 3 bases, and 19 bases lay in between. CDR1 is MNHNS and CDR2 is SASEGT in the germline V gene. As DNA, the CDR3 is TGTGCCAGCGGTAGCACCCGCGAACGAGAAGAGACCCAGTACTTC. Amino acid sequence: CASGSTREREETQYF.

This clonotype was observed a few times. The chain joins TRBV18 to TRBJ1-6; possibly TRBD1 for D (6 bases). CDR1 is KGHSH, CDR2 LQKENI, per germline. Trimming cost V 6 bases and J 9 bases, with 21 bases left between them. The CDR3 runs to 16 residues. The CDR3 sequence is CASSPVVERGGSPLHF. The CDR3 coding sequence is TGTGCCAGCTCCCCGGTCGTGGAAAGGGGGGGTTCACCCCTCCACTTT.

The sample holds many counts of this clonotype. J is TRBJ1-2 and V is TRBV9; 7 nucleotides agree with TRBD1. CDR3 length equals 17 residues. V shed 4 bases, J shed 2 bases, and the junction held 14 bases outside the gene matches. Germline V gives CDR1 SGDLS, CDR2 YYNGEE. The DNA of the CDR3 is TGTGCCAGCAGCCCCTCACCGCCCTCAGGGGGGAACTATGGCTACACCTTC. This sequence encodes CASSPSPPSGGNYGYTF.